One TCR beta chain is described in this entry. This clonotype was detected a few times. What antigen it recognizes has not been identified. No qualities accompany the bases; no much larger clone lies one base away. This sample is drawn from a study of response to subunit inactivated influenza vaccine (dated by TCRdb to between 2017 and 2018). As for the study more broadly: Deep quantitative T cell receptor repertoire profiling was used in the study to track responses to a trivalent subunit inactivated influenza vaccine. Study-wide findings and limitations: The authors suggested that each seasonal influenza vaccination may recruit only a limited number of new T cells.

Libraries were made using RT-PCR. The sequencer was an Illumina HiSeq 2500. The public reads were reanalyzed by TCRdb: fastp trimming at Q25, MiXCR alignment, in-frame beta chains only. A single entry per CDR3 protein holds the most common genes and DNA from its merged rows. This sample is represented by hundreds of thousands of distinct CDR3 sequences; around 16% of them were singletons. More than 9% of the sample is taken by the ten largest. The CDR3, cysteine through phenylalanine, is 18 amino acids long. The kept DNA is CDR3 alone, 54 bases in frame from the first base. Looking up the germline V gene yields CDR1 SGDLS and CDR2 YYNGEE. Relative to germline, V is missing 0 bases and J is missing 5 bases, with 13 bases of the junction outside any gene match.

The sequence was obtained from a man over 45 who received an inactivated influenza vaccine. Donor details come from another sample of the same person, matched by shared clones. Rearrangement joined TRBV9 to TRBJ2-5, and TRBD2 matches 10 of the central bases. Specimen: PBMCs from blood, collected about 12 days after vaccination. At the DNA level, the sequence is TGTGCCAGCAGCGTAGGGGCAGCGGGGGGGACTTCGGGTGAGACCCAGTACTTC. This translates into CASSVGAAGGTSGETQYF.